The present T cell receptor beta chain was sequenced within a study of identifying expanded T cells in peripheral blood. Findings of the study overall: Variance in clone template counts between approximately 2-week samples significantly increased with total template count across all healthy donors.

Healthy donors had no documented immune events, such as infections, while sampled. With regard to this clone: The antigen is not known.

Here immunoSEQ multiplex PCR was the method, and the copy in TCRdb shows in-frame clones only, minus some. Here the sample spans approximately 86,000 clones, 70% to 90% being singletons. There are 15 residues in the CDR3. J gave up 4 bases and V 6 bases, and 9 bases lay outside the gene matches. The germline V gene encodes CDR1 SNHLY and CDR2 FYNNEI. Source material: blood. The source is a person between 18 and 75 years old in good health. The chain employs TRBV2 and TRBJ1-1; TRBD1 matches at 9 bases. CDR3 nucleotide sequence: TGTGCCAGCAGGACCGGAGGGACAGGGAGCACTGAAGCTTTCTTT. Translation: CASRTGGTGSTEAFF.